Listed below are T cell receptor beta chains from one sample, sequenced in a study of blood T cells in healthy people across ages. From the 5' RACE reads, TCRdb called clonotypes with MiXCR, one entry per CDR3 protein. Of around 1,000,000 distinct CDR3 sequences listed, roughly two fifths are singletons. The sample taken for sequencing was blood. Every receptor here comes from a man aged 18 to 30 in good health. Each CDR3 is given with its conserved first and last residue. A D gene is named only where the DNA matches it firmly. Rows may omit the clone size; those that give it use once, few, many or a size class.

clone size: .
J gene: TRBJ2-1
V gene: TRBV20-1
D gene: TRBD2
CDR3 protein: CSARTSGGLSYNEQFF
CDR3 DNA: TGCAGTGCTAGGACTAGCGGGGGTCTGTCCTACAATGAGCAGTTCTTC

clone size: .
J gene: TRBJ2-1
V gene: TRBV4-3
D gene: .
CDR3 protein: CASSSQVPGLNEQFF
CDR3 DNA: TGCGCCAGCAGCTCTCAGGTTCCGGGACTCAATGAGCAGTTCTTC

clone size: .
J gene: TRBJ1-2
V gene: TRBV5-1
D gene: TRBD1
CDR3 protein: CASTPFPLGQNYGYTF
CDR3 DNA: TGCGCCAGCACTCCCTTCCCCCTGGGACAGAACTATGGCTACACCTTC

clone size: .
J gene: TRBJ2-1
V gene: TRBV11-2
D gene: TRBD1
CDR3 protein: CASPGTGNYNEQFF
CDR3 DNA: TGTGCCAGCCCCGGGACAGGGAACTACAATGAGCAGTTCTTC

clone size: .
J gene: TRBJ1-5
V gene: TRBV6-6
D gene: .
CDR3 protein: CASSFNTGQPQHF
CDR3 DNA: TGTGCCAGCAGTTTTAACACCGGACAGCCCCAGCATTTT

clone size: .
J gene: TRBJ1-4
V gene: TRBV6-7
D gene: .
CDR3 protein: CTSSTPGKSNEKLFF
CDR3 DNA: TGTACCAGCAGTACCCCAGGAAAGTCTAATGAAAAACTGTTTTTT

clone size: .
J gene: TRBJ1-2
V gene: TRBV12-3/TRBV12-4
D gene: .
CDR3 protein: CASSLSGFYGYIF
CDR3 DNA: TGTGCCAGCAGTTTGTCAGGGTTCTATGGCTACATCTTC

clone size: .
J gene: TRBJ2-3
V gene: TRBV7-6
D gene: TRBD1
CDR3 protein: CASSLGATGGEVDTQYF
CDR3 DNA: TGTGCCAGCAGCTTAGGGGCCACAGGGGGCGAGGTAGATACGCAGTATTTT

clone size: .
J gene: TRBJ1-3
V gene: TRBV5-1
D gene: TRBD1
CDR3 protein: CASSLGRGHGNTIYF
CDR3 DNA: TGCGCCAGCAGCTTGGGCAGGGGGCATGGAAACACCATATATTTT

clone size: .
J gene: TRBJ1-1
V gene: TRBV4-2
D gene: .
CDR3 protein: CASSQEAGSKGEAFF
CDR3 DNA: TGTGCCAGCAGCCAAGAAGCTGGGTCTAAGGGGGAAGCTTTCTTT

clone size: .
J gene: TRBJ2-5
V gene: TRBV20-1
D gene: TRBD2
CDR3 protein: CSAPGLDEETQYF
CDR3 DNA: TGCAGTGCCCCGGGACTAGACGAAGAGACCCAGTACTTC

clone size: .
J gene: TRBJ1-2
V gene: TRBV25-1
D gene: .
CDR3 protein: CASSESRAAGDYGYTF
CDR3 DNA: TGTGCCAGCAGTGAATCAAGGGCAGCAGGGGACTATGGCTACACCTTC

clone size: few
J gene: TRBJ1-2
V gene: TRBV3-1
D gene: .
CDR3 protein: CASSQDERGYTF
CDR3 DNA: TGTGCCAGCAGCCAAGATGAGCGAGGCTACACCTTC

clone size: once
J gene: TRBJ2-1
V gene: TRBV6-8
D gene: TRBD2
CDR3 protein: CASSYQAGDYYNEQFF
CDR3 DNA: TGTGCCAGCAGTTACCAGGCGGGGGATTACTACAATGAGCAGTTCTTC

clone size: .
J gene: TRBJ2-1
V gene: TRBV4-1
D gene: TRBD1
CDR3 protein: CASSPRQGGLNEQFF
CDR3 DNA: TGCGCCAGCAGCCCTAGACAGGGGGGCCTCAATGAGCAGTTCTTC

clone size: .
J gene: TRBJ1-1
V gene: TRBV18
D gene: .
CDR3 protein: CASSPSGQGDVNTEAFF
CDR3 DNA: TGTGCCAGCTCACCATCAGGGCAGGGAGACGTGAACACTGAAGCTTTCTTT

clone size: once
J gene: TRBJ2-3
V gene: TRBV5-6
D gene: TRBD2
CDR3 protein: CASSLGATSVKDTQYF
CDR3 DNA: TGTGCCAGCAGCTTGGGAGCGACTAGCGTTAAAGATACGCAGTATTTT

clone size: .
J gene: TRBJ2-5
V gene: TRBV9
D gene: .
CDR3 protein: CASSVEAVQETQYF
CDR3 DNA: TGTGCCAGCAGCGTAGAGGCAGTCCAAGAGACCCAGTACTTC

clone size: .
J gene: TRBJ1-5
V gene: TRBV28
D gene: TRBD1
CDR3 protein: CASSSTYRGRGDSNQPQHF
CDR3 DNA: TGTGCCAGCAGTTCCACCTACAGGGGCAGGGGGGATAGCAATCAGCCCCAGCATTTT

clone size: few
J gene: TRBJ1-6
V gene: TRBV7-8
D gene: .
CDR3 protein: CASSFGFPEQGGNSPLHF
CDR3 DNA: TGTGCCAGCAGCTTTGGGTTTCCTGAACAGGGAGGCAATTCACCCCTCCACTTT

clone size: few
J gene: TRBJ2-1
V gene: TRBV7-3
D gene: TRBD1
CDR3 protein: CASSLTGQGVNEQFF
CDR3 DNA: TGTGCCAGCAGCTTAACTGGACAGGGCGTGAATGAGCAGTTCTTC

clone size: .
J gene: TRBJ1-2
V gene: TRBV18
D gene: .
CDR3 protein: CASSPVTEEGNYGYTF
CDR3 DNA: TGTGCCAGCTCACCAGTGACCGAAGAGGGGAACTATGGCTACACCTTC

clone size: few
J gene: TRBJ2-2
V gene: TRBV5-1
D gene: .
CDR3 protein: CASSLERTENTGELFF
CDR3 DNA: TGCGCCAGCAGCTTGGAGCGGACAGAAAACACCGGGGAGCTGTTTTTT

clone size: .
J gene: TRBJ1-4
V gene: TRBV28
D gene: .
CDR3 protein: CASTQGGGYEKLFF
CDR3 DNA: TGTGCCAGCACCCAAGGGGGGGGGTACGAAAAACTGTTTTTT

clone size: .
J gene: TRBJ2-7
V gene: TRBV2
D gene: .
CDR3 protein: CASSEAGLANEQYF
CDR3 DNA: TGTGCCAGCAGTGAAGCGGGGCTAGCGAACGAGCAGTACTTC

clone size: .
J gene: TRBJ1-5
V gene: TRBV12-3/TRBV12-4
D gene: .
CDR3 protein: CASSSSGKGDQPQHF
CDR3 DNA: TGTGCCAGCAGTTCCTCAGGGAAGGGCGATCAGCCCCAGCATTTT

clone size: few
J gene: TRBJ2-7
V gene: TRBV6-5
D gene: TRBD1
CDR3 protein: CASSYSTGYNEQYF
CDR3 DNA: TGTGCCAGCAGTTACTCGACAGGGTACAATGAGCAGTACTTC

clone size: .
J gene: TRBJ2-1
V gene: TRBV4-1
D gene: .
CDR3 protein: CASSRTSSSYNEQFF
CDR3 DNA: TGCGCCAGCAGCCGTACTAGCAGCTCCTACAATGAGCAGTTCTTC

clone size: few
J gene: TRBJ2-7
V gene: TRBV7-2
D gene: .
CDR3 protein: CASSLGYAYEQYF
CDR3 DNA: TGTGCCAGCAGCTTGGGTTACGCCTACGAGCAGTACTTC

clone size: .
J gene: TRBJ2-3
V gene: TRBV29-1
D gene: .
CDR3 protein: CSGGGGSTDTQYF
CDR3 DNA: TGCAGTGGAGGGGGGGGGAGCACAGATACGCAGTATTTT

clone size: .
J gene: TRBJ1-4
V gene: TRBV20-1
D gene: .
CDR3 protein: CSARREGTNEKLFF
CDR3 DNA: TGCAGTGCTAGGAGGGAAGGGACTAATGAAAAACTGTTTTTT

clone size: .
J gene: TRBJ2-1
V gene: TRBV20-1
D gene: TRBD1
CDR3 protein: CSARDRGFYTEQFF
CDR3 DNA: TGCAGTGCCCGGGACAGGGGGTTTTACACTGAGCAGTTCTTC

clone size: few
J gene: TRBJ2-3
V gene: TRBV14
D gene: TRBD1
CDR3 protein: CASSAGTGPQYF
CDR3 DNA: TGTGCCAGCAGCGCCGGGACAGGGCCACAGTATTTT

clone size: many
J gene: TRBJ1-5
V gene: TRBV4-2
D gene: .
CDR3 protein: CASSQDQLNQPQHF
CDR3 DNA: TGTGCCAGCAGCCAAGATCAGCTCAATCAGCCCCAGCATTTT

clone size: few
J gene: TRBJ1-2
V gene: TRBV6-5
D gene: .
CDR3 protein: CASSYSGQGANLNYGYTF
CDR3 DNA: TGTGCCAGCAGTTACTCTGGGCAGGGAGCGAACCTTAACTATGGCTACACCTTC

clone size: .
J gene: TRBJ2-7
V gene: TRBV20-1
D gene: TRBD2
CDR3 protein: CSARRLAGSYNEQYF
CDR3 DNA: TGCAGTGCTAGGCGACTAGCGGGGTCCTACAATGAGCAGTACTTC

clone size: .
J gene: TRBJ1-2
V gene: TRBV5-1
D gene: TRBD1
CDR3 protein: CASSPITGDYGYTF
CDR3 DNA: TGCGCCAGCAGCCCTATCACAGGGGACTATGGCTACACCTTC

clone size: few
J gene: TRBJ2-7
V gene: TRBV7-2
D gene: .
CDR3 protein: CASSLDSFGYEQYF
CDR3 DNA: TGTGCCAGCAGCTTAGACAGTTTCGGCTACGAGCAGTACTTC

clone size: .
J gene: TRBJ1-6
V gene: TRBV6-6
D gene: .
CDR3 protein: CASSYSIGDSPLHF
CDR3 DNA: TGTGCCAGCAGTTACTCGATAGGAGATTCACCCCTCCACTTT

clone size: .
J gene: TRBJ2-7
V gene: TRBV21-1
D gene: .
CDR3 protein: CASSKKEGQGNSYEQYF
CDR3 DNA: TGTGCCAGCAGCAAGAAGGAGGGACAGGGAAACTCCTACGAGCAGTACTTC

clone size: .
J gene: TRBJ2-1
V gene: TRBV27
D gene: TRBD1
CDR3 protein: CASTPWTGPSPYNEQFF
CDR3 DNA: TGTGCCAGCACTCCTTGGACAGGGCCGAGCCCCTACAATGAGCAGTTCTTC

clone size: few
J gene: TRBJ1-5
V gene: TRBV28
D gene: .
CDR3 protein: CASRGRAGGNNQPQHF
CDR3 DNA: TGTGCCAGCCGGGGTAGGGCAGGCGGCAACAATCAGCCCCAGCATTTT

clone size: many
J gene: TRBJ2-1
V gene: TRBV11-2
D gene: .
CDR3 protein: CASSSSGTYNEQFF
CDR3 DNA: TGTGCCAGCAGTTCGTCCGGAACCTACAATGAGCAGTTCTTC

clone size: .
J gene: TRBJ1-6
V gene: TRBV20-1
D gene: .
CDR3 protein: CSAPSIRDPQGNSPLHF
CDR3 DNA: TGCAGTGCTCCGTCGATTCGGGACCCTCAGGGAAATTCACCCCTCCACTTT

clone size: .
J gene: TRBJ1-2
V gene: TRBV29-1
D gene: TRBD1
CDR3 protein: CSVDRGVYGYTF
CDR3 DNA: TGCAGCGTAGACAGGGGAGTCTATGGCTACACCTTC

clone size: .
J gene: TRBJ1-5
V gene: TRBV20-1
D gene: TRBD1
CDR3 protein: CSAGQGYQPQHF
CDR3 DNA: TGCAGTGCCGGACAGGGCTATCAGCCCCAGCATTTT

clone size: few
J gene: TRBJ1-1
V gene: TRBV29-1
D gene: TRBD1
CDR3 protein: CSGGTANTEAFF
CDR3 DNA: TGCAGCGGTGGGACAGCGAACACTGAAGCTTTCTTT

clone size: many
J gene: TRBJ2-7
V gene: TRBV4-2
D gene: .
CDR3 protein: CASSQGTGYYEQYF
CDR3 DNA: TGTGCCAGCAGCCAAGGTACAGGTTACTACGAGCAGTACTTC

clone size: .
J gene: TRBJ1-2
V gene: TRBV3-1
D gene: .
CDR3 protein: CASSQALGGYTF
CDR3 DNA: TGTGCCAGCAGCCAAGCTCTTGGTGGCTACACCTTC

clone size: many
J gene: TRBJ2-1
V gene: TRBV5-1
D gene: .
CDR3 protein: CASSLGVTPIGYNEQFF
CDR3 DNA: TGCGCCAGCAGCTTAGGGGTCACCCCGATAGGGTACAATGAGCAGTTCTTC

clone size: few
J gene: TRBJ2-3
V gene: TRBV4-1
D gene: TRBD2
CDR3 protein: CASSRAGTTRTDTQYF
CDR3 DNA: TGCGCCAGCAGCCGTGCCGGGACTACCCGCACAGATACGCAGTATTTT

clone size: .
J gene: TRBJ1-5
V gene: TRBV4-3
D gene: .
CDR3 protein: CASSLVDDPNQPQHF
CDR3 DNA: TGCGCCAGCAGCCTTGTGGACGACCCCAATCAGCCCCAGCATTTT

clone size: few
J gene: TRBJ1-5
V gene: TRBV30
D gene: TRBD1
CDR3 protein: CAWSGTGGNQPQHF
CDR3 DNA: TGTGCCTGGAGTGGGACAGGAGGGAATCAGCCCCAGCATTTT

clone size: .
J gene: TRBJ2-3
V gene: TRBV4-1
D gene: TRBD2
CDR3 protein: CASSVTSGGTDTQYF
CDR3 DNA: TGCGCCAGCAGCGTGACTAGCGGGGGCACAGATACGCAGTATTTT

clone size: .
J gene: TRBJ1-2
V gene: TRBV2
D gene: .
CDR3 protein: CASSEWAREGYGYTF
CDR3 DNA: TGTGCCAGCAGTGAATGGGCCAGGGAAGGCTATGGCTACACCTTC